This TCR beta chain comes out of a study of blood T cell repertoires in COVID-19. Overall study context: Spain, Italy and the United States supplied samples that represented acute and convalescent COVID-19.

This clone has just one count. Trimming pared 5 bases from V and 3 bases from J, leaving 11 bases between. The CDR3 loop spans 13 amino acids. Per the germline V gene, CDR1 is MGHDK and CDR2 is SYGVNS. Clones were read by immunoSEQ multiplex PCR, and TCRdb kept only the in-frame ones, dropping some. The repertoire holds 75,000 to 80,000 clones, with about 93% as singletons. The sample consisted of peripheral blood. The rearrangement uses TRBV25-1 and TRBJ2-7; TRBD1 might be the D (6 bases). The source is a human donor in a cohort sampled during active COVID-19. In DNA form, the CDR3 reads TGTGCCAGCAGTCACAGGGCCTACTACGAGCAGTACTTC. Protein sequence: CASSHRAYYEQYF.